A single sample is the source of the 29 T cell receptor beta chains below, sequenced in a study of cytomegalovirus exposure and HLA in healthy donors. Researchers ran the PCR with 60 Vbeta and 13 Jbeta primers. Libraries were prepared by immunoSEQ multiplex PCR; TCRdb keeps only in-frame clonotypes and omits some of them. Found here are about 190,000 clones, about 77% of them singletons; the top ten hold over 2%. Sequenced: PBMCs. These receptors were collected from a woman aged 30 to 39 in good health and CMV-seropositive.

This clone was detected only a few times. The CDR3 nucleotides are TGCGCCAGCAGCTTGGGGACAGGGGGTCGCTACACCTTC. Its translation: CASSLGTGGRYTF. This chain connects TRBV5-1 to TRBJ1-2; 10 bases are shared with TRBD1. In germline, CDR1 is SGHRS, CDR2 YFSETQ. Trimming at V came to 0 bases and at J to 9 bases, leaving 2 bases not matched to a gene. The CDR3 sequence is 13 residues long.

The chain carries TRBV29-1 and TRBJ2-2; TRBD2 matches at 13 bases. The ends lost 4 bases at V and 8 bases at J; junction bases unmatched: 7. CDR3 length equals 15 residues. The germline gives CDR1 SQVTM, CDR2 ANQGSEA. CDR3 DNA: TGCAGCGTTGGGACTAGCGGGAGAATTTATGGGGAGCTGTTTTTT. It encodes CSVGTSGRIYGELFF.

V gene TRBV5-4 combines with J gene TRBJ2-5, with 13 bases aligning to TRBD2. The CDR3 contains 16 residues. V gave up 4 bases and J gave up 5 bases; unmatched junction bases: 8. CDR1 and CDR2 (germline): SGHNT, YYREEE (reference sequence). CDR3 DNA: TGTGCCAGCAGCAGAGGACTAGCGGGGGAATTGGAGACCCAGTACTTC. It yields the protein CASSRGLAGELETQYF.

The rearrangement links TRBV5-1 to TRBJ2-5; 7 nucleotides line up with TRBD2. The CDR3 covers 13 residues. V lost 4 bases, J lost 4 bases, and 4 bases stayed unmatched. Germline V CDR1 and CDR2: SGHRS, YFSETQ. The CDR3 region has the DNA TGCGCCAGCAGCCTTAGCGGGTTAGAGACCCAGTACTTC. Protein product: CASSLSGLETQYF.

J is TRBJ2-3 and V is TRBV30; D remains ambiguous. This CDR3 has 11 residues. Germline CDR1 is GTSNPN and CDR2 is SVGIG (reference sequence). V lost 4 bases and J lost 6, with 8 bases in between. The CDR3 here is CAWTGWDTQYF. DNA for the CDR3: TGTGCCTGGACAGGTTGGGATACGCAGTATTTT.

The chain joins TRBV7-9 to TRBJ1-2; D remains unclear. CDR3 size: 12 residues. CDR1 is SEHNR, CDR2 FQNEAQ, per germline (reference sequence). V was trimmed by 1 base and J by 4 bases, leaving 4 bases between them. In nucleotides, the CDR3 is TGTGCCAGCAGCTTAGGAGGCTATGGCTACACCTTC. It is translated as CASSLGGYGYTF.

In nucleotides, the CDR3 is TGCGCCAGCAGCCCGGCAGGGCGGGGAAACACCATATATTTT. Translation: CASSPAGRGNTIYF. The chain uses TRBV5-1 and TRBJ1-3, with a tentative D call TRBD1 (5 bases). This CDR3 is built from 14 residues. V was cut by 4 bases and J by 4 bases, with 12 bases left in between. Per germline, CDR1 SGHRS and CDR2 YFSETQ.

The CDR3 protein is CASRQAYEQYF. CDR3 bases: TGTGCCAGCAGACAGGCCTACGAGCAGTACTTC. The genes are TRBV2 and TRBJ2-7; D is possibly TRBD1 (5 bases). CDR3 length: 11 residues. In germline, CDR1 is SNHLY, CDR2 FYNNEI. V dropped 6 bases and J dropped 2 bases, with 5 bases sitting between them. The entire variable domain, with the rest obtained from reference TRBV2 and TRBJ2-7, is as follows: EPEVTQTPSHQVTQMGQEVILRCVPISNHLYFYWYRQILGQKVEFLVSFYNNEISEKSEIFDDQFSVERPDGSNFTLKIRSTKLEDSAMYFCASRQAYEQYFGPGTRLTVT.

In its sample, this clone was seen a few times. This chain connects TRBV2 to TRBJ2-6; a possible D gene is TRBD1 (6 bases). In germline, CDR1 is SNHLY, CDR2 FYNNEI. The CDR3 has 16 amino acids. V shed 5 bases and J shed 1 base, with 12 bases lying between them. The CDR3 nucleotides are TGTGCCAGCAGTACAGGGATGGCTTCTGGGGCCAACGTCCTGACTTTC. It is translated as CASSTGMASGANVLTF.

The CDR3 DNA reads as TGTGCCAGTAGTATCGCCGGAGGGCCCCAGCATTTT. Translated, it gives CASSIAGGPQHF. This chain joins TRBV19 and TRBJ1-5; D is ambiguous. This CDR3 spans 12 amino acids. Germline V gene sequence: CDR1 LNHDA, CDR2 SQIVND (reference sequence). The V end lost 3 bases, the J end lost 9 bases, and 9 bases lay between the germline ends.

The rearrangement joins TRBV5-1 to TRBJ2-7, with 15 bases that match TRBD2. The ends lost 3 bases at V and 2 bases at J; junction bases unmatched: 3. Looked up from germline, CDR1 is SGHRS and CDR2 is YFSETQ. The CDR3 loop spans 16 amino acids. CDR3 nucleotides: TGCGCCAGCAGCTGGGGACTAGCGGGAGGCACCTACGAGCAGTACTTC. Translating it yields CASSWGLAGGTYEQYF.

Turning to this clone: This sample includes further DNA sequences coding for the same CDR3. The chain has TRBV7-2 and TRBJ2-7; no firm D call. Germline loops: CDR1 SGHTA, CDR2 FQGNSA. Between the trimmed V and J ends, which lost 1 base and 0 bases, there was a span of 7 bases. CDR3 length equals 14 residues. CDR3: CASSLGLGSYEQYF. As DNA, the CDR3 is TGTGCCAGCAGCTTAGGTCTAGGCTCCTACGAGCAGTACTTC.

The V gene is TRBV18, the J gene TRBJ1-2; no clear D. Deletions cut 0 bases from V and 8 bases from J, with 13 bases between. Germline V lookup: CDR1 KGHSH, CDR2 LQKENI. There are 14 residues in the CDR3. CDR3 protein: CASSPPGVIGGYTF. The CDR3 DNA follows: TGTGCCAGCTCACCACCGGGCGTCATTGGCGGCTACACCTTC.

This chain joins TRBV7-2 and TRBJ1-2; D gene unclear. V was cut by 6 bases and J by 5 bases, with 16 bases left in between. The CDR3 runs 14 residues. CDR1 and CDR2 from the germline V gene are SGHTA and FQGNSA. CDR3 sequence: CASSQTSGVYGYTF. DNA of the CDR3: TGTGCCAGCAGTCAAACTTCCGGGGTATATGGCTACACCTTC. Supplemented by reference TRBV7-2 and TRBJ1-2, the full variable domain reads GAGVSQSPSNKVTEKGKDVELRCDPISGHTALYWYRQSLGQGLEFLIYFQGNSAPDKSGLPSDRFSAERTGGSVSTLTIQRTQQEDSAVYLCASSQTSGVYGYTFGSGTRLTVV.

Only a few counts were recorded for this clone. The CDR3 reads CASSKRRGTVTYEQYF. CDR3 nucleotide sequence: TGTGCCAGCAGCAAACGCCGAGGGACAGTGACCTACGAGCAGTACTTC. V gene TRBV7-6 combines with J gene TRBJ2-7; 7 bases are a match to TRBD1. With V trimmed by 5 bases and J by 2 bases, 12 bases remained unmatched. Germline V gives CDR1 SGHVS, CDR2 FNYEAQ. The CDR3 runs to 16 residues.

The gene calls are TRBV7-3 and TRBJ2-1; 8 bases are a match to TRBD1. J was trimmed by 3 bases and V by 2 bases; bases with no gene match: 21. Germline assignment: CDR1 SGHTA and CDR2 FQGTGA. There are 21 residues in the CDR3. CDR3 DNA sequence: TGTGCCAGCAGCTTATGGGCCCCCCGAACTGTGTCCGGGACAGGCTACAATGAGCAGTTCTTC. Amino acid sequence: CASSLWAPRTVSGTGYNEQFF.

This chain uses TRBV30 with TRBJ2-7; 7 positions agree with TRBD1. The germline V gene has CDR1 GTSNPN and CDR2 SVGIG (reference sequence). Unmatched junction bases numbered 17, after V lost 3 bases and J lost 6 bases. CDR3 length: 16 residues. The DNA of the CDR3 is TGTGCCTGGAGGCCCCGTACAGGGGTGACCCTCGCCGAGCAGTACTTC. This translates into CAWRPRTGVTLAEQYF. The full variable domain, completed using reference TRBV30 and TRBJ2-7, is SQTIHQWPATLVQPVGSPLSLECTVEGTSNPNLYWYRQAAGRGLQLLFYSVGIGQISSEVPQNLSASRPQDRQFILSSKKLLLSDSGFYLCAWRPRTGVTLAEQYFGPGTRLTVT.

CDR3 coding DNA: TGCGCCAGCAGCCAATCTCTCAGGGTTACTGAAGCTTTCTTT. Translated: CASSQSLRVTEAFF. The genes are TRBV4-3 and TRBJ1-1; maybe TRBD1 (5 bases). This CDR3 is 14 amino acids long. Germline lookup yields CDR1 LGHNA and CDR2 YSLEER. Trimming removed 2 bases from V and 5 bases from J, with 12 bases in between.

This clone has only a few counts. The chain has TRBV9 and TRBJ1-1; 7 bases line up with TRBD1. Germline lookup yields CDR1 SGDLS and CDR2 YYNGEE. The ends lost 0 bases at V and 4 bases at J; junction bases unmatched: 6. The CDR3 has 15 residues. The CDR3 region is CASSVAGGKATEAFF. CDR3 in DNA: TGTGCCAGCAGCGTAGCAGGGGGAAAGGCCACTGAAGCTTTCTTT.

This clone came up a few times. The rearrangement joins TRBV5-6 to TRBJ1-5; TRBD1 is a possible D gene (6 bases). Trimming cost V 1 base and J 4 bases, with 12 bases left between them. Germline V lookup: CDR1 SGHDT, CDR2 YYEEEE. This CDR3 is 15 amino acids long. The CDR3 sequence: CASSLTGTPNQPQHF. CDR3 nucleotides: TGTGCCAGCAGCTTGACCGGGACACCTAATCAGCCCCAGCATTTT.

The rearrangement links TRBV9 to TRBJ2-1; 9 nucleotides agree with TRBD2. Germline assignment: CDR1 SGDLS and CDR2 YYNGEE. V lost 0 bases and J lost 8; bases outside the gene matches: 6. The CDR3 sequence is 15 residues long. The CDR3: CASSVEQAGGDEQFF. CDR3 bases: TGTGCCAGCAGCGTAGAACAAGCGGGAGGTGATGAGCAGTTCTTC.

The CDR3 region has the DNA TGCGCCAGCAGCTTGAAAACAGGGGGGTTCGGTCACTATGGCTACACCTTC. Its translation: CASSLKTGGFGHYGYTF. The chain has TRBV5-1 and TRBJ1-2; 8 bases line up with TRBD1. CDR3 length: 17 amino acids. The trim removed 1 base at V and 3 bases at J, leaving 11 bases unmatched. Germline V CDR1 and CDR2: SGHRS, YFSETQ.

V and J are TRBV28 and TRBJ2-1, with D perhaps matching TRBD2 (6 bases). The CDR3 is 15 amino acids. The germline V and J ends were trimmed by 11 bases and 5 bases, with 22 bases remaining between them. Germline-derived CDR1 and CDR2 are MDHEN and SYDVKM. The CDR3 nucleotides are TGTGCCGCCTACGGGACTCACTATTTGAACAATGAGCAGTTCTTC. Translating it yields CAAYGTHYLNNEQFF.

The J gene is TRBJ1-1, the V gene TRBV7-2; D gene uncertain. Per the germline V gene, CDR1 is SGHTA and CDR2 is FQGNSA. Trimming stripped 2 bases from V and 1 base from J, with 11 bases between. This CDR3 has 15 amino acids. The CDR3 loop reads CASSLFQAGNTEAFF. For the CDR3, the DNA is TGTGCCAGCAGCTTATTCCAGGCGGGGAACACTGAAGCTTTCTTT.

The rearrangement joins TRBV7-3 to TRBJ2-2, with 10 bases aligning to TRBD1. This CDR3 has 16 residues. From germline, CDR1 is SGHTA and CDR2 FQGTGA. The V and J ends lost 6 bases and 4 bases, in that order; junction bases with no gene match: 8. The CDR3, as DNA: TGTGCCAGCAGAAAAGTAGGGACAGGGGCCACCGGGGAGCTGTTTTTT. As protein: CASRKVGTGATGELFF.

The chain couples TRBV2 to TRBJ2-5; 9 bases are a match to TRBD2. Germline lookup yields CDR1 SNHLY and CDR2 FYNNEI. The trim removed 2 bases at V and 1 base at J, leaving 5 bases unmatched. The CDR3 covers 16 residues. Here the CDR3 reads CASSEFVSGGQETQYF. DNA of the CDR3: TGTGCCAGCAGTGAATTTGTTAGCGGGGGCCAAGAGACCCAGTACTTC.

This clone has only one observation. V gene TRBV11-2 combines with J gene TRBJ2-7; 14 bases match TRBD2. V was clipped by 8 bases and J by 2 bases; unmatched bases: 14. Germline V gives CDR1 SGHAT, CDR2 FQNNGV. This CDR3 is built from 18 residues. The CDR3 DNA sequence: TGTGCCAGCCGCCCATCGGGACTAGCGGGAGCCCACACCTACGAGCAGTACTTC. Amino acid sequence: CASRPSGLAGAHTYEQYF. Full variable domain (remainder filled in from reference TRBV11-2 and TRBJ2-7): EAGVAQSPRYKIIEKRQSVAFWCNPISGHATLYWYQQILGQGPKLLIQFQNNGVVDDSQLPKDRFSAERLKGVDSTLKIQPAKLEDSAVYLCASRPSGLAGAHTYEQYFGPGTRLTVT.

The V gene is TRBV4-2, the J gene TRBJ2-1, with TRBD2 matching over 8 bases. V lost 2 bases and J lost 6; bases outside the gene matches: 6. The CDR3 sequence is 15 residues long. Per germline, CDR1 LGHNA and CDR2 YNFKEQ. The CDR3 sequence is CASSQLSGGINEQFF. CDR3 sequence (DNA): TGTGCCAGCAGCCAACTCTCGGGGGGGATCAATGAGCAGTTCTTC.

CDR3 loop: CAWSPGISGANVLTF. The CDR3 DNA follows: TGTGCCTGGAGCCCAGGGATCTCTGGGGCCAACGTCCTGACTTTC. The chain recombines TRBV30 with TRBJ2-6; a possible D gene is TRBD1 (5 bases). The CDR3 extends over 15 amino acids. Trimming cost V 3 bases and J 0 bases, with 9 bases left between them. The germline V gene has CDR1 GTSNPN and CDR2 SVGIG (reference sequence).